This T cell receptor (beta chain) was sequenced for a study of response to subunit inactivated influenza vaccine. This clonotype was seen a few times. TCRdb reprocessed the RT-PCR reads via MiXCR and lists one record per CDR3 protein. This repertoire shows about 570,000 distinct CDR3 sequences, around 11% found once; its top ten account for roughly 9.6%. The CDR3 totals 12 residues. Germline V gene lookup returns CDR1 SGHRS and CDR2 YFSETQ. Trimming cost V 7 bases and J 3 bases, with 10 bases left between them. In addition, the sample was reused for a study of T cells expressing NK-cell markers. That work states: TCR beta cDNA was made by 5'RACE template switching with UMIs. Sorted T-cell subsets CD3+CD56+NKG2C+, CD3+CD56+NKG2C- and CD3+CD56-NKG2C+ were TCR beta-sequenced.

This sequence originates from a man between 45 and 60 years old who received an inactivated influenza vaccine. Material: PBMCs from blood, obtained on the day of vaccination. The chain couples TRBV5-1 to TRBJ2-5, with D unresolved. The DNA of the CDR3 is TGCGCCAGCCGTGGTCTCGAAGAGACCCAGTACTTC. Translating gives CASRGLEETQYF.